Below, 32 T cell receptor beta chains from the same sample are listed, as sequenced in a study of lymphopenia after photon versus proton radiotherapy. The assay was immunoSEQ multiplex PCR, and TCRdb's table has in-frame clones only and misses some. The table lists some 30,000 clones, over 85% of them singletons. The source material was peripheral blood, sampled from a patient treated with photon-based radiotherapy. These receptors originate from a woman aged 45-65 years with cholangiocarcinoma.

The chain is built from TRBV18 and TRBJ2-7; the D is unclear. V was clipped by 2 bases and J by 6 bases, with 11 bases between them. CDR3 length: 13 amino acids. Per germline, CDR1 KGHSH and CDR2 LQKENI. The CDR3 spells CASSPLGSREQYF. DNA of the CDR3: TGTGCCAGCTCACCATTGGGTTCGCGCGAGCAGTACTTC. Looking up the rest from reference TRBV18 and TRBJ2-7 gives the full variable domain: NAGVMQNPRHLVRRRGQEARLRCSPMKGHSHVYWYRQLPEEGLKFMVYLQKENIIDESGMPKERFSAEFPKEGPSILRIQQVVRGDSAAYFCASSPLGSREQYFGPGTRLTVT.

The rearrangement uses TRBV6-1 and TRBJ1-5; the D gene is possibly TRBD1 (5 bases). V shed 7 bases and J shed 1 base, with 14 bases lying between them. The CDR3 sequence is 15 residues long. Germline values: CDR1 MNHNS, CDR2 SASEGT. The DNA for the CDR3 is TGTGCCAGCACCCTGGGGCAGGGAAGCAATCAGCCCCAGCATTTT. Translation gives CASTLGQGSNQPQHF.

The V call is TRBV5-1, the J call TRBJ1-1, with a weak D call TRBD1 (6 bases). Per the germline V gene, CDR1 is SGHRS and CDR2 is YFSETQ. This CDR3 has 14 amino acids. The V and J ends lost 4 bases and 5 bases respectively, with 15 bases between them. DNA of the CDR3: TGCGCCAGCAGCAAGGGGGGCGCGAATACTGAAGCTTTCTTT. This encodes CASSKGGANTEAFF.

V gene TRBV4-3 combines with J gene TRBJ2-7; the match to TRBD1 covers 10 bases. Per germline, CDR1 LGHNA and CDR2 YSLEER. Trimming cost V 3 bases and J 3 bases; bases outside gene matches: 5. The CDR3 is 15 residues long. CDR3 nucleotide sequence: TGCGCCAGCAGCCAGGGACAGGGGCCCGGCTACGAGCAGTACTTC. Protein product: CASSQGQGPGYEQYF.

The gene calls are TRBV6-1 and TRBJ2-5; D is tentatively TRBD1 or TRBD2 (5 bases each). The CDR3 consists of 12 residues. CDR1 MNHNS and CDR2 SASEGT come from the germline V gene. The V end lost 8 bases, the J end lost 4 bases, and 11 bases lay between the germline ends. CDR3 in DNA: TGTGCCAGCTCCTGGGACGGAGAGACCCAGTACTTC. Translating gives CASSWDGETQYF.

The chain employs TRBV7-6 and TRBJ1-6; 7 bases agree with TRBD1. In germline, CDR1 is SGHVS, CDR2 FNYEAQ. Losses at the gene ends were 0 bases for V and 9 bases for J; bases not matched to a gene: 14. CDR3 size: 18 residues. CDR3 nucleotide sequence: TGTGCCAGCAGCTTAGCAAGGGACAGAAAGTATATGGGTTCACCCCTCCACTTT. Its translation is CASSLARDRKYMGSPLHF.

The table lists this clone with a few counts. This rearrangement joins TRBV11-2 to TRBJ2-1, with D possibly matching TRBD2 (6 bases). This CDR3 is 15 amino acids long. CDR1 and CDR2 from the germline V gene are SGHAT and FQNNGV. V was clipped by 3 bases and J by 0 bases, with 9 bases between them. In DNA, the CDR3 is TGTGCCAGCAGCTTTGGGGGGACCTCCTACAATGAGCAGTTCTTC. Its protein is CASSFGGTSYNEQFF.

The V call is TRBV30, the J call TRBJ1-2; D remains ambiguous. The CDR3 is 12 residues long. CDR1 is GTSNPN, CDR2 SVGIG, per germline (reference sequence). The V and J ends lost 1 base and 3 bases respectively, with 6 bases between them. This chain's CDR3 is CAWSALYYGYTF. The CDR3, as DNA: TGTGCCTGGAGTGCCTTATACTATGGCTACACCTTC.

The chain couples TRBV18 to TRBJ2-7; D remains ambiguous. Trimming left V 0 bases short and J 0 bases short, with 6 bases between. CDR1 and CDR2 from the germline V gene are KGHSH and LQKENI. This CDR3 comprises 14 residues. CDR3 sequence: CASSPPGLSYEQYF. The CDR3, as DNA: TGTGCCAGCTCACCACCAGGCCTCTCCTACGAGCAGTACTTC.

V and J are TRBV7-8 and TRBJ2-3; 7 nucleotides align to TRBD2. This CDR3 spans 13 amino acids. J lost 4 bases, V lost 3 bases, and 1 base had no gene match. Germline CDR1 is SGHVS and CDR2 is FQNEAQ. CDR3 nucleotide sequence: TGTGCCAGCAGCTTCGGACTAGCAGATACGCAGTATTTT. It specifies CASSFGLADTQYF.

The chain employs TRBV5-1 and TRBJ1-1, with unresolved D. The V end lost 4 bases, the J end lost 1 base, and 11 bases lay between the germline ends. The germline V gene encodes CDR1 SGHRS and CDR2 YFSETQ. The CDR3 sequence is 14 residues long. CDR3 bases: TGCGCCAGCAGCACCGGAGACCCGAACACTGAAGCTTTCTTT. Its protein is CASSTGDPNTEAFF.

This sequence joins TRBV28 and TRBJ1-5; D perhaps matches TRBD1 (6 bases). CDR3 length: 15 amino acids. V lost 4 bases and J lost 3, with 13 bases in between. Germline V gives CDR1 MDHEN, CDR2 SYDVKM. The CDR3: CASSSTDSNNQPQHF. In DNA form, the CDR3 reads TGTGCCAGCAGTTCGACGGACAGCAACAATCAGCCCCAGCATTTT.

The genes are TRBV19 and TRBJ2-7; no clear D. The V gene lost 5 bases and the J gene lost 1 base, with 15 bases spanning the gap. The CDR3 length is 15 residues. Germline assignment: CDR1 LNHDA and CDR2 SQIVND (reference sequence). The CDR3 DNA sequence: TGTGCCAGTAGTTCGTCCGGATTAGGATCCTACGAGCAGTACTTC. Protein product: CASSSSGLGSYEQYF.

This chain links TRBV19 with TRBJ1-4; D uncertain. The CDR3 is made up of 16 amino acids. Trimming cost V 5 bases and J 8 bases, with 21 bases left between them. Germline V gene sequence: CDR1 LNHDA, CDR2 SQIVND (reference sequence). The CDR3 DNA follows: TGTGCCAGTAGTTCTGAGTCGGCCGTTATTCGGGAAAAACTGTTTTTT. This sequence encodes CASSSESAVIREKLFF.

The chain has TRBV27 and TRBJ1-2; 7 bases map to TRBD1. V trimming: 6 bases; J trimming: 8 bases; junction bases outside the gene matches: 12. This CDR3 spans 14 amino acids. Per germline, CDR1 MNHEY and CDR2 SMNVEV (reference sequence). The CDR3: CASSSRGTAHGYTF. DNA of the CDR3: TGTGCCAGCAGCAGCCGCGGGACAGCTCACGGCTACACCTTC.

The rearrangement links TRBV10-3 to TRBJ2-3; the match to TRBD2 covers 7 bases. The germline V gene encodes CDR1 ENHRY and CDR2 SYGVKD. The junction had 8 bases not matched to a gene; V was cut back by 8 bases and J by 3 bases. This CDR3 contains 14 residues. The CDR3 sequence: CAIFSGTTTDTQYF. The CDR3, as DNA: TGTGCCATCTTCTCTGGGACTACGACAGATACGCAGTATTTT.

The chain employs TRBV7-2 and TRBJ1-4; 7 nucleotides match TRBD1. The V segment lost 5 bases and the J segment 7 bases; nucleotides outside the gene matches: 10. The CDR3 runs 15 residues. Germline-derived CDR1 and CDR2 are SGHTA and FQGNSA. CDR3 nucleotides: TGTGCCAGCAGCGACCCTATGACAGGGATTGAAAAACTGTTTTTT. As protein: CASSDPMTGIEKLFF. The entire variable domain, with the rest obtained from reference TRBV7-2 and TRBJ1-4, is as follows: GAGVSQSPSNKVTEKGKDVELRCDPISGHTALYWYRQSLGQGLEFLIYFQGNSAPDKSGLPSDRFSAERTGGSVSTLTIQRTQQEDSAVYLCASSDPMTGIEKLFFGSGTQLSVL.

This chain connects TRBV7-6 to TRBJ2-2, with TRBD2 identical over 13 bases. The CDR3 length is 18 residues. Germline values: CDR1 SGHVS, CDR2 FNYEAQ. The trim removed 5 bases at V and 5 bases at J, leaving 11 bases unmatched. This CDR3 is CASSETSGGFLGTGELFF. DNA of the CDR3: TGTGCCAGCAGCGAGACTAGCGGGGGGTTCCTGGGGACCGGGGAGCTGTTTTTT.

V usage is TRBV6-1 and J usage is TRBJ1-3, with 11 bases aligning to TRBD1. J gave up 4 bases and V 4 bases, and 9 bases lay outside the gene matches. From germline, CDR1 is MNHNS and CDR2 SASEGT. The length of the CDR3 is 17 residues. The CDR3 region has the DNA TGTGCCAGCAGTGCGAAAGGACAGGGGGCGACGGGAAACACCATATATTTT. Translation gives CASSAKGQGATGNTIYF.

The rearrangement uses TRBV19 and TRBJ1-1; D is unresolved. This CDR3 is built from 15 residues. V lost 10 bases and J lost 0, with 18 bases in between. Germline CDR1 and CDR2: LNHDA and SQIVND (reference sequence). CDR3 in amino acids: CATRGRIFMNTEAFF. CDR3 DNA sequence: TGTGCCACTCGCGGACGGATTTTCATGAACACTGAAGCTTTCTTT.

The chain joins TRBV6-5 to TRBJ2-3; 7 nucleotides agree with TRBD2. V gave up 0 bases and J gave up 3 bases; unmatched junction bases: 3. The CDR3 is 15 amino acids. Per the germline V gene, CDR1 is MNHEY and CDR2 is SVGAGI. For the CDR3, the DNA is TGTGCCAGCAGTTACTCGGTCGGGGGGACAGATACGCAGTATTTT. Protein sequence: CASSYSVGGTDTQYF.

This clone is a singleton in its sample. V usage is TRBV7-9 and J usage is TRBJ1-2, with TRBD1 as a possible D gene (6 bases). Trimming left V 5 bases short and J 4 bases short, with 17 bases between. Germline-derived CDR1 and CDR2 are SEHNR and FQNEAQ (reference sequence). The CDR3 loop spans 15 amino acids. CDR3 loop: CASSPSGGGIYGYTF. Here the CDR3 DNA reads TGTGCCAGCAGCCCCAGCGGCGGGGGCATCTATGGCTACACCTTC.

The CDR3 here is CASSFGGAIYEQYF. CDR3 DNA sequence: TGTGCCAGCAGCTTTGGCGGAGCTATCTACGAGCAGTACTTC. J is TRBJ2-7 and V is TRBV7-9; D is unresolved. The CDR3 is 14 amino acids. Trimming pared 3 bases from V and 3 bases from J, leaving 12 bases between. The V gene's germline CDR1 is SEHNR and CDR2 FQNEAQ (reference sequence).

The chain recombines TRBV6-6 with TRBJ2-2; TRBD1 matches 9 bases. The CDR3 is 15 residues long. With V trimmed by 0 bases and J by 5 bases, 1 base remained unmatched. Germline-derived CDR1 and CDR2 are MNHNY and SVGAGI (reference sequence). CDR3 protein: CASSYSGTGTGELFF. CDR3 DNA sequence: TGTGCCAGCAGTTACTCCGGGACAGGGACCGGGGAGCTGTTTTTT.

CDR3: CASSLSRTGPYEQYF. The CDR3 nucleotides are TGTGCCAGTAGCCTCAGTAGGACAGGGCCCTACGAGCAGTACTTC. V is TRBV19 and J is TRBJ2-7; 8 positions agree with TRBD1. The V gene end was trimmed by 6 bases and the J gene end by 2 bases; junction bases not matched to a gene: 9. The CDR3 runs to 15 residues. The germline CDR1 and CDR2 sequences are LNHDA and SQIVND (reference sequence).

The chain links TRBV5-5 to TRBJ2-1, with D tentatively TRBD1 (5 bases). Germline V gives CDR1 SGHKS, CDR2 YYEKEE (reference sequence). Between the trimmed V and J ends, which lost 0 bases and 4 bases, there was a span of 8 bases. There are 14 residues in the CDR3. The CDR3 spells CASSLGGGYNEQFF. As DNA, the CDR3 is TGTGCCAGCAGCTTGGGGGGCGGATACAATGAGCAGTTCTTC.

The chain uses TRBV11-2 and TRBJ1-3, with D hard to call. This CDR3 is built from 13 residues. CDR1 and CDR2 from the germline V gene are SGHAT and FQNNGV. Trimming stripped 4 bases from V and 0 bases from J, with 4 bases between. CDR3 residues: CASSSASGNTIYF. CDR3 nucleotides: TGTGCCAGCAGCTCAGCCTCTGGAAACACCATATATTTT.

V gene TRBV5-1 combines with J gene TRBJ2-2; 7 bases are shared with TRBD2. Germline V gene sequence: CDR1 SGHRS, CDR2 YFSETQ. The CDR3 sequence is 16 residues long. After removal of 0 bases from V and 7 bases from J, the junction contained 9 bases not matched to a gene. In DNA, the CDR3 is TGCGCCAGCAGCTTGGGAGCTAGCGGTTCGGGCGGGGAGCTGTTTTTT. The encoded protein is CASSLGASGSGGELFF.

The chain's CDR3 is CASSTTGQGLGELFF. The CDR3, as DNA: TGTGCCAGCAGTACCACGGGACAGGGGCTCGGGGAGCTGTTTTTT. This chain uses TRBV6-5 with TRBJ2-2; 10 nucleotides match TRBD1. V dropped 5 bases and J dropped 7; count of bases not matched to a gene: 7. From germline, CDR1 is MNHEY and CDR2 SVGAGI. The CDR3 extends over 15 amino acids.

The chain joins TRBV18 to TRBJ2-3; no clear D gene. V lost 5 bases to trimming and J lost 5 bases, with 17 bases between them. The CDR3 contains 15 residues. Per germline, CDR1 KGHSH and CDR2 LQKENI. The CDR3 DNA sequence: TGTGCCAGCTCAACCCGGACCCAGGTCGGAGATACGCAGTATTTT. This gives the protein CASSTRTQVGDTQYF.

This chain links TRBV7-9 with TRBJ1-1; tentative D call: TRBD1 (5 bases). Looked up from germline, CDR1 is SEHNR and CDR2 is FQNEAQ (reference sequence). The length of the CDR3 is 16 residues. V was cut by 5 bases and J by 2 bases, with 18 bases left in between. CDR3: CASSLPRSDRNTEAFF. DNA for the CDR3: TGTGCCAGCAGCCTCCCGAGATCCGACAGAAACACTGAAGCTTTCTTT.

The chain uses TRBV30 and TRBJ2-1; TRBD2 matches at 11 bases. The CDR3 extends over 13 amino acids. Unmatched junction bases numbered 3, after V lost 4 bases and J lost 7 bases. Germline V gene data show CDR1 as GTSNPN and CDR2 as SVGIG (reference sequence). This chain's CDR3 is CAWMGLAENEQFF. CDR3 bases: TGTGCCTGGATGGGACTAGCGGAAAATGAGCAGTTCTTC.